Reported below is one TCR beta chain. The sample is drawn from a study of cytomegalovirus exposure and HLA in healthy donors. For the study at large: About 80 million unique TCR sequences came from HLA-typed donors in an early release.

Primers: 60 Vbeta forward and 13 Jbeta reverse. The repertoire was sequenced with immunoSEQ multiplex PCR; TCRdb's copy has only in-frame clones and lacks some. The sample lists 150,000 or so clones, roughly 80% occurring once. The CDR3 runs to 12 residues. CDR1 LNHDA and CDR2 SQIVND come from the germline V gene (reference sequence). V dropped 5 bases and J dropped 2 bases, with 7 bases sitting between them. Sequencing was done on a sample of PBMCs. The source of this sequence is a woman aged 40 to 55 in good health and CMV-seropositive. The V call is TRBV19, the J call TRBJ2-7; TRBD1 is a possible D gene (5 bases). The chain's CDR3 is CASSPGPYEQYF. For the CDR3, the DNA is TGTGCCAGTAGTCCAGGGCCCTACGAGCAGTACTTC.